Each of the 15 T cell receptor beta chains below was sequenced from the same sample in a study of patients and donors after allogeneic stem cell transplantation. TCRdb re-called the RT-PCR reads through MiXCR, storing one row per CDR3 protein. The table lists about a million distinct CDR3 sequences, about a sixth of them singletons, with 5% to 6.5% in the top ten. Sequencing was performed on blood, either unsorted or a sorted T cell fraction (not recorded which). The receptor source for this set is a human donor who was either an allogeneic HSCT recipient or a stem cell or donor lymphocyte infusion donor (not recorded which). It is not recorded whose cells these are; they may come from a transplant donor.

The V call is TRBV20-1, the J call TRBJ2-7; 8 bases fit TRBD1. V lost 6 bases, J lost 7 bases, and 11 bases stayed unmatched. CDR3 length: 13 residues. Germline lookup yields CDR1 DFQATT and CDR2 SNEGSKA (reference sequence). The CDR3 spells CSAPTQGAREQYF. CDR3 DNA: TGCAGTGCGCCAACGCAGGGGGCGAGGGAGCAGTACTTC.

The chain couples TRBV10-3 to TRBJ1-2; D not certain. V was shortened by 10 bases and J by 4 bases, with 7 bases between the two germline ends. CDR3 length: 10 residues. CDR1 and CDR2 (germline): ENHRY, SYGVKD. CDR3: CATRSYGYTF. The CDR3 DNA reads as TGTGCCACCCGGTCCTATGGCTACACCTTC.

This clonotype was seen more than once but under ten times. V gene TRBV19 combines with J gene TRBJ2-3; no firm D call. CDR3 length: 13 residues. The ends were cut back, 5 bases at V and 4 bases at J, with 10 bases in the middle. The germline V gene has CDR1 LNHDA and CDR2 SQIVND (reference sequence). CDR3 DNA sequence: TGTGCCAGTAGTCCCGAACTACCAGATACGCAGTATTTT. It specifies CASSPELPDTQYF.

Many counts were recorded for this clonotype. The rearrangement uses TRBV12-3 or TRBV12-4 and TRBJ2-7, with D possibly being TRBD1 or TRBD2 (5 bases each). The CDR3 extends over 11 amino acids. V was pared by 7 bases and J by 6 bases, with 10 bases between. Here the CDR3 reads CASIGGREQYF. In DNA, the CDR3 is TGTGCCAGCATTGGGGGACGCGAGCAGTACTTC.

A few counts support this clonotype. The gene calls are TRBV7-2 and TRBJ2-2, with 14 bases matching TRBD2. V shed 4 bases, J shed 3 bases, and the junction held 4 bases outside the gene matches. Looked up from germline, CDR1 is SGHTA and CDR2 is FQGNSA. This CDR3 region has 17 residues. The chain's CDR3 is CASSSRTSGRYTGELFF. For the CDR3, the DNA is TGTGCCAGCAGCTCACGGACTAGCGGGAGGTACACCGGGGAGCTGTTTTTT.

The V and J genes are TRBV4-1 and TRBJ1-1, with unresolved D. The CDR3 consists of 17 residues. CDR1 is MGHRA and CDR2 is YSYEKL in the germline V gene. Trimming cost V 0 bases and J 0 bases, with 14 bases left between them. The CDR3 is CASSQEAGKRVNTEAFF. CDR3 sequence (DNA): TGCGCCAGCAGCCAAGAAGCGGGAAAAAGGGTGAACACTGAAGCTTTCTTT.

This clonotype occurred a few times. The rearrangement uses TRBV7-3 and TRBJ2-1; 7 bases fit TRBD1. V was clipped by 5 bases and J by 4 bases; unmatched bases: 8. The CDR3 extends over 15 amino acids. Looked up from germline, CDR1 is SGHTA and CDR2 is FQGTGA. CDR3: CASSQPGQLYNEQFF. The CDR3 DNA reads TGTGCCAGCAGCCAACCGGGACAGCTTTACAATGAGCAGTTCTTC.

This clonotype was seen repeatedly, ten times or more. This chain links TRBV4-1 with TRBJ2-3; D uncertain. Per germline, CDR1 MGHRA and CDR2 YSYEKL. Trimming stripped 1 base from V and 5 bases from J, with 10 bases between. The CDR3 runs 14 residues. This chain's CDR3 is CASSQVGPLDTQYF. The DNA of the CDR3 is TGCGCCAGCAGCCAAGTGGGCCCACTAGATACGCAGTATTTT.

This clonotype was seen a handful of times. CDR3 sequence reads: CASRPGGLYQYQHF. The CDR3 coding sequence is TGTGCCAGCAGACCAGGGGGCCTCTATCAGTACCAGCATTTT. The rearrangement links TRBV12-3 or TRBV12-4 to TRBJ1-5; 8 bases are a match to TRBD1. The CDR3 has 14 residues. V gave up 6 bases and J gave up 12 bases; unmatched junction bases: 13.

This sequence joins TRBV7-9 and TRBJ2-1, with 8 bases identical to TRBD1. V lost 5 bases to trimming and J lost 6 bases; unmatched junction nucleotides: 12. CDR1 and CDR2 from the germline V gene are SEHNR and FQNEAQ (reference sequence). The CDR3 sequence is 16 residues long. CDR3 protein: CASSQIMARGLNEQFF. The CDR3 nucleotides are TGTGCCAGCAGCCAAATAATGGCCAGGGGGCTCAATGAGCAGTTCTTC.

CDR3 nucleotides: TGTGCCAGCAGCCAAGAGCTAGCGGGAGAGCGCGACGAGCAGTACTTC. This translates into CASSQELAGERDEQYF. The chain combines TRBV4-2 with TRBJ2-7, with TRBD2 matching 10 bases. The CDR3 runs to 16 residues. Germline CDR1 and CDR2: LGHNA and YNFKEQ. V shed 0 bases and J 5 bases; nucleotides not matched to a gene: 7.

This clonotype was seen more than once but under ten times. The V and J genes are TRBV2 and TRBJ1-6, with D perhaps TRBD1 (6 bases). This CDR3 has 12 residues. Germline V gene data show CDR1 as SNHLY and CDR2 as FYNNEI. The CDR3 is CATNRVDSPLHF. The CDR3 region has the DNA TGTGCGACCAACAGGGTAGATTCACCCCTCCACTTT.

The chain is built from TRBV20-1 and TRBJ2-7; 8 bases fit TRBD2. Germline V lookup: CDR1 DFQATT, CDR2 SNEGSKA (reference sequence). Germline trimming cut 6 bases from V and 3 bases from J; bases unmatched to any gene: 16. The CDR3 covers 16 residues. The CDR3 nucleotides are TGCAGTGCCTTTCATTACTCGGGGGGGCTGGACTACGAGCAGTACTTC. Translation gives CSAFHYSGGLDYEQYF.

This clonotype appeared a few times. The chain combines TRBV28 with TRBJ2-2; the D gene is possibly TRBD1 (5 bases). Germline V lookup: CDR1 MDHEN, CDR2 SYDVKM. This CDR3 has 13 amino acids. V was pared by 6 bases and J by 4 bases, with 9 bases between. The CDR3 spells CASRTQGTGELFF. Here the CDR3 DNA reads TGTGCCAGCAGGACGCAGGGCACCGGGGAGCTGTTTTTT.

To note about this clonotype: A much bigger clone sits one base away, suggesting this may be a read error. The rearrangement joins TRBV11-3 to TRBJ1-2; 7 bases line up with TRBD1. J lost 3 bases, V lost 1 base, and 2 bases had no gene match. The germline CDR1 and CDR2 sequences are SGHNT and YENEEA. This CDR3 is built from 14 residues. The chain's CDR3 is CASSLGDSDYGYTF. CDR3 nucleotide sequence: TGTGCCAGCAGCTTAGGGGACAGCGACTATGGCTACACCTTC.